This T cell receptor (beta chain) was documented in a study of cytomegalovirus exposure and HLA in healthy donors. Overall study findings and caveats: Across all donors, roughly uniform sequencing depth was an assumption of the presence/absence analyses. In a later analysis, parvovirus B19, influenza, CMV and Epstein-Barr virus appeared linked to several top co-occurrence clusters. The authors reported that TCR beta sequences could predict HLA-A and HLA-B alleles. These predictions were accurate for most subjects in the first cohort.

This CDR3 has 18 residues. Germline-derived CDR1 and CDR2 are MDHEN and SYDVKM. V shed 3 bases, J shed 0 bases, and the junction held 9 bases outside the gene matches. In regard to this clone: Its antigen is unknown.

Primers included in the PCR were 60 Vbeta and 13 Jbeta primers. Libraries were prepared by immunoSEQ multiplex PCR; TCRdb keeps only in-frame clonotypes and omits some of them. Here the sample spans over 150,000 clones, around 84% being singletons. This receptor was identified in a woman aged 35 to 49 in good health and CMV-seropositive. This chain connects TRBV28 to TRBJ2-3; the match to TRBD2 covers 10 bases. The specimen was PBMCs. DNA for the CDR3: TGTGCCAGCAGTTTGGTTCTAGCGGGAGAGTCGAGCACAGATACGCAGTATTTT. This sequence encodes CASSLVLAGESSTDTQYF.